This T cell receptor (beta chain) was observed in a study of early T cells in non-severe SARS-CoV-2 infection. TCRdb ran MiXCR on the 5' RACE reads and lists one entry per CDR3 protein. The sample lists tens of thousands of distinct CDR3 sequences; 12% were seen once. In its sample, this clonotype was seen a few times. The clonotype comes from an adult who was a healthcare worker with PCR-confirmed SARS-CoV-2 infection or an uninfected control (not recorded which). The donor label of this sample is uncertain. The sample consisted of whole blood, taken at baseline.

The chain's CDR3 is CSAREVYEQYF. As DNA, the CDR3 is TGCAGTGCTAGAGAGGTCTACGAGCAGTACTTC. The chain combines TRBV20-1 with TRBJ2-7; D not certain. V gave up 0 bases and J gave up 3 bases, with 3 bases separating them. The V gene's germline CDR1 is DFQATT and CDR2 SNEGSKA (reference sequence). The CDR3 consists of 11 residues.